The 4 T cell receptor beta chains presented below share a single source sample, sequenced in a study of blood T cell repertoires in COVID-19. The table came from immunoSEQ multiplex PCR; TCRdb's copy has only in-frame clones and leaves some out. This sample carries about 40,000 clones, around 83% of them seen once, and the ten largest clones take 15% to 20%. Specimen: peripheral blood. The source is a man in his fifties or sixties in a cohort sampled during active COVID-19.

A few counts support this clone. This sequence joins TRBV19 and TRBJ1-1, with 10 positions matching TRBD1. Per germline, CDR1 LNHDA and CDR2 SQIVND (reference sequence). The ends lost 10 bases at V and 4 bases at J; junction bases unmatched: 9. The CDR3 has 14 amino acids. The DNA for the CDR3 is TGTGCCACCCTGGACAGGGGGGAGAGCACTGAAGCTTTCTTT. Protein product: CATLDRGESTEAFF.

This chain links TRBV5-8 with TRBJ1-1; 7 positions match TRBD1. In germline, CDR1 is SGHTS, CDR2 YDEGEE. The J segment lost 0 bases and the V segment lost 4 bases, leaving 3 bases of the junction unmatched. This CDR3 has 14 amino acids. The CDR3 here is CASSTGQMNTEAFF. The CDR3 DNA reads TGTGCCAGCAGCACGGGACAGATGAACACTGAAGCTTTCTTT.

The chain couples TRBV12-3 or TRBV12-4 to TRBJ2-3, with 8 positions matching TRBD1. The CDR3 extends over 13 amino acids. V gave up 4 bases and J gave up 6 bases; unmatched junction bases: 3. CDR3 DNA sequence: TGTGCCAGCAGTTGGACAGGGCGGGATACGCAGTATTTT. Protein: CASSWTGRDTQYF.

V gene TRBV9 combines with J gene TRBJ2-1, with a weak D call TRBD2 (6 bases). Trimming left V 4 bases short and J 0 bases short, with 14 bases between. CDR1 SGDLS and CDR2 YYNGEE come from the germline V gene. This CDR3 contains 16 residues. The CDR3 region has the DNA TGTGCCAGCAGCAGGACCCCCGGGAGCTCCTACAATGAGCAGTTCTTC. It codes for CASSRTPGSSYNEQFF. The full variable domain, completed using reference TRBV9 and TRBJ2-1, is DSGVTQTPKHLITATGQRVTLRCSPRSGDLSVYWYQQSLDQGLQFLIQYYNGEERAKGNILERFSAQQFPDLHSELNLSSLELGDSALYFCASSRTPGSSYNEQFFGPGTRLTVL.